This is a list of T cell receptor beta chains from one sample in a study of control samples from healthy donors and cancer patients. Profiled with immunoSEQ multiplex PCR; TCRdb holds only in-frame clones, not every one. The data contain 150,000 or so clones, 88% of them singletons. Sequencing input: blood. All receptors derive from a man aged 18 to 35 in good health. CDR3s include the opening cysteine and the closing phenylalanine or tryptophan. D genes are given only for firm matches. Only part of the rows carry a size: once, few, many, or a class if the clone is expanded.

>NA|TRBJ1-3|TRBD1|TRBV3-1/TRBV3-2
TGTGCCAGCAGGACAGGGTCCTCTGGAAACACCATATATTTT
CASRTGSSGNTIYF
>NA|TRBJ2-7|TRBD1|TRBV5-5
TGTGCCAGCAGCTTGGATCTTCAGGGGGACTACGAGCAGTACTTC
CASSLDLQGDYEQYF
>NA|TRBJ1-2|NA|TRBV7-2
TGTGCCAGCAGCTTCCAACCTGGACGGGGAAACTATGGCTACACCTTC
CASSFQPGRGNYGYTF
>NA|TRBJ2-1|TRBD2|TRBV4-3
TGCGCCAGCAGCCAAGACGAGCGGGGGGATTACAATGAGCAGTTCTTC
CASSQDERGDYNEQFF
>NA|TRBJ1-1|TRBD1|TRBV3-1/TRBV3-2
TGTGCCAGCAGCCTAATGTCCACGGGACAGGGTGCTGAAGCTTTCTTT
CASSLMSTGQGAEAFF
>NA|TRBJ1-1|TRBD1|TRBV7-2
TGTGCCAGCAGCCTCGGGACAGGCTATGAAGCTTTCTTT
CASSLGTGYEAFF
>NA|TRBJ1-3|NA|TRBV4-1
TGCGCCAGCAGCCAAGATCAAGGGAGTGGAAACACCATATATTTT
CASSQDQGSGNTIYF
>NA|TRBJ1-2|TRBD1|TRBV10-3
TGTGCCATACAGGGGGGCTATACCTATGGCTACACCTTC
CAIQGGYTYGYTF
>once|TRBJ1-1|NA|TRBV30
TGTGCCTGGAGGAGGACACCAAACACTGAAGCTTTCTTT
CAWRRTPNTEAFF
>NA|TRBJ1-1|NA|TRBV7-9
TGTGCCAGCAGCTCCTTGGTGTCCGACACTGAAGCTTTCTTT
CASSSLVSDTEAFF
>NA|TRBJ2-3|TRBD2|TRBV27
TGTGCCAGCAGTGGGACTAGATCCGATACGCAGTATTTT
CASSGTRSDTQYF
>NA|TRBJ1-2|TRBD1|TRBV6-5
TGTGCCAGCAGCTACTTACAGGGGGCGGTTGGCTACACCTTC
CASSYLQGAVGYTF
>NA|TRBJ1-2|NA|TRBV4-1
TGCGCCAGCAGCCCGTTCGGGGACACAAGGGGATTCTATGGCTACACCTTC
CASSPFGDTRGFYGYTF
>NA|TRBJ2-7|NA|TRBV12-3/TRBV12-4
TGTGCCAGCAGTCGGCGTCCCTACGAGCAGTACTTC
CASSRRPYEQYF
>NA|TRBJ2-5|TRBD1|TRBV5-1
TGCGCCAGCAGCTTGGGCCGGGACAGGGAACAAGAGACCCAGTACTTC
CASSLGRDREQETQYF
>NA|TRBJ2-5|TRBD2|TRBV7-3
TGTGCCAGCAGCTTACGGGGGGAAGAGACCCAGTACTTC
CASSLRGEETQYF
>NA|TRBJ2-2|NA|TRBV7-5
TGTGTCAGAAGCTTATTTAACTCGGCCGGGGAGCTGTTTTTT
CVRSLFNSAGELFF
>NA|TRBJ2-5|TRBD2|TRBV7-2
TGTGCCAGCAGCTTAGACGGGGGGGCCAGGAAGACCCAGTACTTC
CASSLDGGARKTQYF
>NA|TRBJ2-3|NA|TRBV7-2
TGTGCCAGCAGCTTAGTCCCCGCCTACACAGATACGCAGTATTTT
CASSLVPAYTDTQYF
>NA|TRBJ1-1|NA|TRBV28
TGTGCCAGCAGGACTCCCGGGACAAAGACTGAAGCTTTCTTT
CASRTPGTKTEAFF
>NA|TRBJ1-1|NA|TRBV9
TGTGCCAGCAGCGTAGGGGGCCGGGTCACTGAAGCTTTCTTT
CASSVGGRVTEAFF
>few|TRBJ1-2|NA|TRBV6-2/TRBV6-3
TGTGCCAGCAGCACTACCTCCGGGGCCCGCCGGGGCTACACCTTC
CASSTTSGARRGYTF
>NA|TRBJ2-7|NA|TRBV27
TGTGCCAGCAGCATTCTTACAGGGATGGTGAACGAGCAGTACTTC
CASSILTGMVNEQYF
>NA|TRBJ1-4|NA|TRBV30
TGTGCCTGGAGCGCGGCTCGGATTAATGAAAAACTGTTTTTT
CAWSAARINEKLFF
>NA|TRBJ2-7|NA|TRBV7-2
TGTGCCAGCAGCACTCGGGACGGCTCCTACGAGCAGTACTTC
CASSTRDGSYEQYF
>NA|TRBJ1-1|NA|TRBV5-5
TGTGCCAGCAGCCACCGTTCCAGGGGCACTGAAGCTTTCTTT
CASSHRSRGTEAFF
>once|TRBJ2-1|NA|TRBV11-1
TGTGCCAGCAACAACAGGGATAGATACAATGAGCAGTTCTTC
CASNNRDRYNEQFF
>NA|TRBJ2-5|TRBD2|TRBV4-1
TGCGCCAGCAGCCGCAACGCAGCTAGCGGGGGCCAAGAGACCCAGTACTTC
CASSRNAASGGQETQYF
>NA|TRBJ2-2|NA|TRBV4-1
TGCGCCAGCAGCCGGGATCAGGGTCCCCGGACCGGGGAGCTGTTTTTT
CASSRDQGPRTGELFF
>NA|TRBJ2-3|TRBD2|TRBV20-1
TGCAGTGCTAGTCGGGGGGAAGAAGCAGATACGCAGTATTTT
CSASRGEEADTQYF
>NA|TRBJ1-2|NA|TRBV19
TGTGCCAGTGTCCAGGGTGTACGTTACACCTTC
CASVQGVRYTF
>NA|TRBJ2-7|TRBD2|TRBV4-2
TGTGCCAGCAGCCAAGCACTAGCGGGGGGTGGGGAGCAGTACTTC
CASSQALAGGGEQYF
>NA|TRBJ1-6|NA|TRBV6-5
TGTGCCAGCAGTACCCCAAATTCACCCCTCCACTTT
CASSTPNSPLHF
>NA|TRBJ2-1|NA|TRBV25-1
TGTGCCAGCACCAACTCGGCCACCGGCGATGAGCAGTTCTTC
CASTNSATGDEQFF
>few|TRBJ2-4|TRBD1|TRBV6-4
TGTGCCAGCAGTTCGAGACAGGGTGGGGCCAAAAACATTCAGTACTTC
CASSSRQGGAKNIQYF
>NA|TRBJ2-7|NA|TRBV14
TGTGCCAGCAGCACCGGGCCCTTGTACGAGCAGTACTTC
CASSTGPLYEQYF
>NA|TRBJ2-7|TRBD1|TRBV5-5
TGTGCCAGCAGGGACGGGACAGGGATCCCCTACGAGCAGTACTTC
CASRDGTGIPYEQYF
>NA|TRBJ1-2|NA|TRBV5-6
TGTGCCAGCAGCCGTTGGACCCCGGCAGGGTATGGCTACACCTTC
CASSRWTPAGYGYTF
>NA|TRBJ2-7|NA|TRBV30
TGTGCCTCCGCTCAAGATAACGAGCAGTACTTC
CASAQDNEQYF
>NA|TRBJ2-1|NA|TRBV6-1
TGTGCCAGCAGTGACCCGGGACTCCCGAGCTCCTACAATGAGCAGTTCTTC
CASSDPGLPSSYNEQFF
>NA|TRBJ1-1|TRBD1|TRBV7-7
TGTGCTAGCAGCTTAATCCGGGACAGGGAGTGTGAAGCTTTCTTT
CASSLIRDRECEAFF
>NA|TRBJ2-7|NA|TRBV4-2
TGTGCCAGCAGCCAAGGGGGGAGGCAGGGGGCCTACGAGCAGTACTTC
CASSQGGRQGAYEQYF
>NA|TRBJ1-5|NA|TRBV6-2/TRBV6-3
TGTGCCAGCAGTTACTGGCAGGGATCGGTTCAGCCCCAGCATTTT
CASSYWQGSVQPQHF
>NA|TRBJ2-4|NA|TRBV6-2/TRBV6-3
TGTGCCAGCAGTTACTCCCTGACTATGGGGAACATTCAGTACTTC
CASSYSLTMGNIQYF
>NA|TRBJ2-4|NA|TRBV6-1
TGTGCCAGCAGTGAAACAGCCAAAAACATTCAGTACTTC
CASSETAKNIQYF
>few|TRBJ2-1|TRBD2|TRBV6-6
TGTGCCAGCAGCTGGGGACTAGCGGCAAACAATGAGCAGTTCTTC
CASSWGLAANNEQFF
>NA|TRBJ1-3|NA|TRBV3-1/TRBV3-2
TGTGCCAGCAGCCTATATCAAGATCAAACTGGAAACACCATATATTTT
CASSLYQDQTGNTIYF
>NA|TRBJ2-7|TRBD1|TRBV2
TGTGCCAGCAGTGAAGCGGACAGGGGGCAAGACGAGCAGTACTTC
CASSEADRGQDEQYF
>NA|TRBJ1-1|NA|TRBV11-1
TGTGCCAGCAGTGTCTATCCGGGACAGAACACTGAAGCTTTCTTT
CASSVYPGQNTEAFF
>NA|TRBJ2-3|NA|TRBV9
TGTGCCAGCAGCGTATCCCCGGGGGTCACAGATACGCAGTATTTT
CASSVSPGVTDTQYF
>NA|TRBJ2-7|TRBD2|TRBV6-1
TGTGCCAGCAGTGAAGTACTAGCGGGGGAGTACGGGGAGCAGTACTTC
CASSEVLAGEYGEQYF
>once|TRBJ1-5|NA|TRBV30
TGTGCCTGGAGTGTAGGTCACGAGGGTCAGCCCCAGCATTTT
CAWSVGHEGQPQHF
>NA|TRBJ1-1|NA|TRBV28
TGTGCCAGCAGTTCGACCGGAGACTCCAGGGCGGGCACTGAAGCTTTCTTT
CASSSTGDSRAGTEAFF
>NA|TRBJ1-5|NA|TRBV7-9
TGTGCCAGCAGCTTAGGCAGTCAGCCCCAGCATTTT
CASSLGSQPQHF
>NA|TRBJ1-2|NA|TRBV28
TGTGCCAGCAGTTTACCGGACCCCGGGACGGTCTATGGCTACACCTTC
CASSLPDPGTVYGYTF
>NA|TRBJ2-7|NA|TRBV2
TGTGCCAGCAGTGATGGGGCAGCTACGAAACAGTACTTC
CASSDGAATKQYF
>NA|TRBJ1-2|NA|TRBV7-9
TGTGCCAGCAGCTTGGACAGAGGGAATGGCTACACCTTC
CASSLDRGNGYTF
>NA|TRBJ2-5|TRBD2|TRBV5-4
TGTGCCAGCAGCTTGGGACTAGCGGGCCGGGAGACCCAGTACTTC
CASSLGLAGRETQYF
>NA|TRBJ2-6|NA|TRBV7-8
TGTGCCAGTCGTTCTGGGGCCAACGTCCTGACTTTC
CASRSGANVLTF
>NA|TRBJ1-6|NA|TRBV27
TGTGCCAGCAAACCCGGACCTTTGAATAATTCACCCCTCCACTTT
CASKPGPLNNSPLHF